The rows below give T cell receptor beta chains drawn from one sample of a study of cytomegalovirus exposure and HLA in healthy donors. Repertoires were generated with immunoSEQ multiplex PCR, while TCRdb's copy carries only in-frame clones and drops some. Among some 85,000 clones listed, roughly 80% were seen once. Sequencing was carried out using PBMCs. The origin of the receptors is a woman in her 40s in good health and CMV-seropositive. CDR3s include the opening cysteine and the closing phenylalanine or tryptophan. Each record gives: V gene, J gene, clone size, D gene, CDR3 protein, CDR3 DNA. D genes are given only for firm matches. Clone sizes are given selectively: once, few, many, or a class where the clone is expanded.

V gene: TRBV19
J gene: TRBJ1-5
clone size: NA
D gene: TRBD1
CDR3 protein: CASSGTGGSQPQHF
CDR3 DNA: TGTGCCAGTAGCGGGACAGGGGGTAGTCAGCCCCAGCATTTT

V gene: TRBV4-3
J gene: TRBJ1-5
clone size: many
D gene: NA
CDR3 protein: CASSRGEGQPQHF
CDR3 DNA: TGCGCCAGCAGCCGGGGGGAGGGTCAGCCCCAGCATTTT

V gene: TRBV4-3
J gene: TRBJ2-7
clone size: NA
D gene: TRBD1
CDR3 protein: CASSQRLGQGAKEQYF
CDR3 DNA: TGCGCCAGCAGCCAACGTCTGGGACAGGGGGCGAAAGAGCAGTACTTC

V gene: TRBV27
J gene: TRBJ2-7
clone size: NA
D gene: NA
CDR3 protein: CASTSTAQRSDSYEQYF
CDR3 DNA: TGTGCCAGCACTTCAACCGCCCAGCGTTCAGACTCCTACGAGCAGTACTTC

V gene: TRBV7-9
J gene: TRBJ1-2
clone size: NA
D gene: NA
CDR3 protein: CASSLGSGVNGYTF
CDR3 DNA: TGTGCCAGCAGCTTAGGTTCAGGGGTTAATGGCTACACCTTC

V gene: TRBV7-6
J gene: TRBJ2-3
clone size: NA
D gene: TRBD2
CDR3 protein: CASSLLAGEGDTQYF
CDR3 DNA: TGTGCCAGCAGCTTACTGGCGGGGGAGGGGGATACGCAGTATTTT

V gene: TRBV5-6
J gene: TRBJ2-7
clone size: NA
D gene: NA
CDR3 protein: CASSLARRGRSYEQYF
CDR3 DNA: TGTGCCAGCAGCTTGGCAAGGAGGGGCAGGTCCTACGAGCAGTACTTC

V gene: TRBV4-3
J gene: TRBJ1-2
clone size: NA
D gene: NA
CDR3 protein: CASSPGGLYGYTF
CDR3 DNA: TGCGCCAGCAGCCCGGGGGGACTCTATGGCTACACCTTC

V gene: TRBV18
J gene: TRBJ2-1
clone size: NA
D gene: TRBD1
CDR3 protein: CASSGTGSYNEQFF
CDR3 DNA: TGTGCCAGCTCGGGGACAGGCTCCTACAATGAGCAGTTCTTC

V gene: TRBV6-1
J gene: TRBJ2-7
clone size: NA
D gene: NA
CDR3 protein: CASSAISGATYEQYF
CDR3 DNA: TGTGCCAGCAGTGCAATTTCAGGGGCGACCTACGAGCAGTACTTC